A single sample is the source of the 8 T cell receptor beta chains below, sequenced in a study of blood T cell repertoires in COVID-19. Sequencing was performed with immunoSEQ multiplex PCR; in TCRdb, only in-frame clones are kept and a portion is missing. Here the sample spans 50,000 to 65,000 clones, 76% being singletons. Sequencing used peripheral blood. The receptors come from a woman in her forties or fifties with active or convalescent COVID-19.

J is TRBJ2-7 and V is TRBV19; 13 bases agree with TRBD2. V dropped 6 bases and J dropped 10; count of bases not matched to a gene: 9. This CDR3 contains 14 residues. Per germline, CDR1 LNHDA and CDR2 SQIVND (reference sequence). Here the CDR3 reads CASSQPGLAGPQYF. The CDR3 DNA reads TGTGCCAGTAGCCAACCGGGACTAGCGGGACCCCAGTACTTC.

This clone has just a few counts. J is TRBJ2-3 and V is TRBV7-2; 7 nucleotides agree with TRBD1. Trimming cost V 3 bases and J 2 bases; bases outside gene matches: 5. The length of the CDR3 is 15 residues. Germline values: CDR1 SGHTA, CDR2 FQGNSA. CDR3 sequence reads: CASSFDGTATDTQYF. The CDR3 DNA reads TGTGCCAGCAGCTTTGACGGGACAGCCACAGATACGCAGTATTTT.

CDR3 protein: CASSKRRLADNEQFF. The CDR3 nucleotides are TGTGCCAGTAGTAAGAGGAGACTAGCGGACAATGAGCAGTTCTTC. The chain couples TRBV19 to TRBJ2-1; TRBD2 aligns across 9 bases. The CDR3 has 15 residues. The ends lost 4 bases at V and 5 bases at J; junction bases unmatched: 6. CDR1 is LNHDA and CDR2 is SQIVND in the germline V gene (reference sequence).

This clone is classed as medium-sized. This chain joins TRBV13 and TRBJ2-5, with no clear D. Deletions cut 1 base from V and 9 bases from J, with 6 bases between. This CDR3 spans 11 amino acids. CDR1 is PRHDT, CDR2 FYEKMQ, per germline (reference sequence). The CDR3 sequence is CASSLDGPQYF. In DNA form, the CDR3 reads TGTGCCAGCAGCTTAGACGGTCCCCAGTACTTC. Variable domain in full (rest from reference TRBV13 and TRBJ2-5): AAGVIQSPRHLIKEKRETATLKCYPIPRHDTVYWYQQGPGQDPQFLISFYEKMQSDKGSIPDRFSAQQFSDYHSELNMSSLELGDSALYFCASSLDGPQYFGPGTRLLVL.

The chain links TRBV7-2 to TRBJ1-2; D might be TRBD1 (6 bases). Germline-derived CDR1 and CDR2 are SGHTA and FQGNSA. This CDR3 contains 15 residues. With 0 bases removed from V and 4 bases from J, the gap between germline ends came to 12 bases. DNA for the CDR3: TGTGCCAGCAGCTTAGCCCCGACAGGCTTCTATGGCTACACCTTC. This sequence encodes CASSLAPTGFYGYTF.

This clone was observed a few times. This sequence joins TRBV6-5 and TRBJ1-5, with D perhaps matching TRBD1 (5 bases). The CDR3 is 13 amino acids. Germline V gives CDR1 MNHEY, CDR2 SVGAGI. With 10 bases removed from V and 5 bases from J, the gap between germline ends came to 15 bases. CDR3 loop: CATLDSRYQPQHF. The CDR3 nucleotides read TGTGCCACTCTCGACAGCAGATATCAGCCCCAGCATTTT.

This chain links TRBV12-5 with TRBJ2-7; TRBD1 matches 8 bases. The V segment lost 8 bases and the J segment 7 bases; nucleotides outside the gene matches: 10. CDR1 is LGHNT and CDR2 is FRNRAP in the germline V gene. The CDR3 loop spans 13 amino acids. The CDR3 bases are TGTGCTAGTAATCGGACAGGGCTTGGGGAGCAGTACTTC. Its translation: CASNRTGLGEQYF.

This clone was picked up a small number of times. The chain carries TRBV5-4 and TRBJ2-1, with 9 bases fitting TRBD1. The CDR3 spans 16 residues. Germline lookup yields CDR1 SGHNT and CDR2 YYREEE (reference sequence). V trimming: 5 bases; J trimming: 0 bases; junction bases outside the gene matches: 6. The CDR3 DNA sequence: TGTGCCAGCAGTTCACCACAGGGGGCCTCCTACAATGAGCAGTTCTTC. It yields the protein CASSSPQGASYNEQFF. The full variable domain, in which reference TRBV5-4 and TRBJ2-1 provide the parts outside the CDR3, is ETGVTQSPTHLIKTRGQQVTLRCSSQSGHNTVSWYQQALGQGPQFIFQYYREEENGRGNFPPRFSGLQFPNYSSELNVNALELDDSALYLCASSSPQGASYNEQFFGPGTRLTVL.